One sample yielded the 22 T cell receptor beta chains listed below, sequenced in a study of blood T cell repertoires in COVID-19. TCRdb's copy holds only in-frame clones and misses some; the assay was immunoSEQ multiplex PCR. The data hold fewer than 250,000 clones, with approximately 84% observed a single time. The sequencing input was peripheral blood. Receptors originate from a woman aged 70-85 years with active or convalescent COVID-19.

J is TRBJ2-7 and V is TRBV19; 8 bases are a match to TRBD1. Germline CDR1 reads LNHDA; CDR2 reads SQIVND (reference sequence). The CDR3 is 13 amino acids. Trimming at V came to 5 bases and at J to 6 bases, leaving 6 bases not matched to a gene. The CDR3 DNA follows: TGTGCCAGTAGTCAACGACAGGGGCCCGAGCAGTACTTC. It codes for CASSQRQGPEQYF. The whole variable domain, remainder taken from reference TRBV19 and TRBJ2-7, is DGGITQSPKYLFRKEGQNVTLSCEQNLNHDAMYWYRQDPGQGLRLIYYSQIVNDFQKGDIAEGYSVSREKKESFPLTVTSAQKNPTAFYLCASSQRQGPEQYFGPGTRLTVT.

The chain has TRBV6-1 and TRBJ2-3; unclear D gene. V was clipped by 0 bases and J by 3 bases, with 10 bases between them. The CDR3 runs to 15 residues. Looked up from germline, CDR1 is MNHNS and CDR2 is SASEGT. The CDR3 nucleotides read TGTGCCAGCAGTGAAGCTAGTCAGAGGACAGATACGCAGTATTTT. Its protein product is CASSEASQRTDTQYF.

The genes are TRBV11-2 and TRBJ2-1, with D tentatively TRBD2 (6 bases). Germline CDR1 SGHAT, CDR2 FQNNGV. V lost 5 bases and J 10 bases, leaving 18 bases between the germline ends. The CDR3 covers 14 residues. The CDR3 DNA is TGTGCCAGCAGCCCCTTGGCGGGAAACCGGGAGCAGTTCTTC. Protein sequence: CASSPLAGNREQFF.

The V call is TRBV27, the J call TRBJ1-1; D unclear. V was shortened by 10 bases and J by 0 bases, with 9 bases between the two germline ends. This CDR3 contains 12 residues. The germline V gene encodes CDR1 MNHEY and CDR2 SMNVEV (reference sequence). The CDR3 region is CAMQYLNTEAFF. CDR3 DNA: TGTGCCATGCAGTACCTGAACACTGAAGCTTTCTTT.

The chain combines TRBV4-1 with TRBJ2-2, with 10 bases identical to TRBD1. The germline gives CDR1 MGHRA, CDR2 YSYEKL. V lost 3 bases and J lost 4; bases outside the gene matches: 17. The CDR3 is 20 residues long. CDR3 DNA: TGCGCCAGCAGCCATGGCGGGGACAGGGGCCAAAGGAGGGGCACCGGGGAGCTGTTTTTT. Its protein product is CASSHGGDRGQRRGTGELFF.

J is TRBJ2-1 and V is TRBV19; TRBD2 aligns across 11 bases. In germline, CDR1 is LNHDA, CDR2 SQIVND (reference sequence). With V trimmed by 2 bases and J by 6 bases, 6 bases remained unmatched. There are 16 residues in the CDR3. CDR3 protein: CASSIIAGGPGNEQFF. The CDR3 DNA reads as TGTGCCAGTAGTATAATAGCGGGAGGGCCGGGCAATGAGCAGTTCTTC.

This clone has only one observation. The chain joins TRBV12-5 to TRBJ2-5; D might be TRBD2 (5 bases). Germline CDR1 LGHNT, CDR2 FRNRAP. Trimming took off 5 bases at V and 5 bases at J, with 15 bases between the two ends. CDR3 length equals 14 residues. The CDR3 region has the DNA TGTGCTAGTGGTATAGGACCGCGAGGGGAGACCCAGTACTTC. Protein product: CASGIGPRGETQYF.

The chain recombines TRBV5-6 with TRBJ2-1; TRBD1 agrees at 7 bases. This CDR3 is built from 15 residues. The germline gives CDR1 SGHDT, CDR2 YYEEEE. Trimming cost V 4 bases and J 4 bases; bases outside gene matches: 8. CDR3 DNA sequence: TGTGCCAGCAGCAACAGGGGATACTATTACAATGAGCAGTTCTTC. Amino acids: CASSNRGYYYNEQFF. Full variable domain (remainder filled in from reference TRBV5-6 and TRBJ2-1): DAGVTQSPTHLIKTRGQQVTLRCSPKSGHDTVSWYQQALGQGPQFIFQYYEEEERQRGNFPDRFSGHQFPNYSSELNVNALLLGDSALYLCASSNRGYYYNEQFFGPGTRLTVL.

This chain connects TRBV4-2 to TRBJ2-3, with a weak D call TRBD2 (6 bases). The ends were cut back, 0 bases at V and 6 bases at J, with 16 bases in the middle. Germline V lookup: CDR1 LGHNA, CDR2 YNFKEQ. The CDR3 covers 16 residues. The CDR3 DNA sequence: TGTGCCAGCAGCCAAGACCTAGCGCGGGGTTGGGATACGCAGTATTTT. Its protein is CASSQDLARGWDTQYF.

The rearrangement uses TRBV9 and TRBJ2-6, with D possibly being TRBD1 (6 bases). The CDR3 length is 15 residues. Trimming cost V 3 bases and J 2 bases, with 9 bases left between them. Germline V CDR1 and CDR2: SGDLS, YYNGEE. The CDR3 loop reads CASSANRAGANVLTF. The CDR3 nucleotides are TGTGCCAGCAGCGCCAACAGGGCTGGGGCCAACGTCCTGACTTTC.

The chain uses TRBV3-1 (or the pseudogene TRBV3-2) and TRBJ2-1; 9 positions agree with TRBD2. V trimming: 0 bases; J trimming: 5 bases; junction bases outside the gene matches: 8. The CDR3 extends over 17 amino acids. Germline CDR1 reads LGHDT; CDR2 reads YNNKEL (reference sequence). The CDR3: CASSQDRGASGDNEQFF. The CDR3 bases are TGTGCCAGCAGCCAAGATCGGGGGGCTAGCGGGGACAATGAGCAGTTCTTC.

Points on this clone: The junction departs from germline at one end; a sequencing error may be responsible. This chain connects TRBV5-1 to TRBJ2-7; TRBD1 might be the D (6 bases). CDR3 size: 11 residues. Germline CDR1 SGHRS, CDR2 YFSETQ. Written as DNA, the CDR3 is TGCGCCAGCACGAGGGCCAGGGGAGAAGGCTTC. Translated: CASTRARGEGF. Complete variable domain (other parts from reference TRBV5-1 and TRBJ2-7): KAGVTQTPRYLIKTRGQQVTLSCSPISGHRSVSWYQQTPGQGLQFLFEYFSETQRNKGNFPGRFSGRQFSNSRSEMNVSTLELGDSALYLCASTRARGEGFGPGTRLTVT.

The chain has TRBV6-2 or TRBV6-3 and TRBJ2-7; weak D call: TRBD1 (5 bases). The V gene lost 2 bases and the J gene lost 6 bases, with 17 bases spanning the gap. Germline V CDR1 and CDR2: MNHEY, SVGEGT. The length of the CDR3 is 15 residues. In DNA form, the CDR3 reads TGTGCCAGCAGTTACAGCCAGGGATATAATGGCGAGCAGTACTTC. Protein: CASSYSQGYNGEQYF.

The V gene is TRBV5-4, the J gene TRBJ2-5, with 7 nucleotides matching TRBD1. The CDR3 has 16 amino acids. The germline V gene has CDR1 SGHNT and CDR2 YYREEE (reference sequence). The ends lost 0 bases at V and 3 bases at J; junction bases unmatched: 8. CDR3 sequence (DNA): TGTGCCAGCAGCTTGGTAGGGGGCGACGGGGAAGAGACCCAGTACTTC. This translates into CASSLVGGDGEETQYF.

The chain uses TRBV3-1 (or the pseudogene TRBV3-2) and TRBJ1-1; tentatively, D is TRBD1 (6 bases). Germline loops: CDR1 LGHDT, CDR2 YNNKEL (reference sequence). V gave up 4 bases and J gave up 1 base, with 10 bases separating them. The CDR3 is made up of 14 amino acids. The CDR3 protein is CASSRGGQNTEAFF. In DNA, the CDR3 is TGTGCCAGCAGCCGGGGGGGACAGAACACTGAAGCTTTCTTT.

This clone came up once. The V call is TRBV21-1, the J call TRBJ2-5; the listed D gene, TRBD2, was not tested against the DNA. TRBV21-1 is a listed pseudogene. The CDR3 is made up of 20 amino acids. The DNA of the CDR3 is TGTGCCAGCAGCAAAAGGTCAGTCTGGACTAGCGGGAGAGACAAAGAGACCCAGTACTTC. Amino acid sequence: CASSKRSVWTSGRDKETQYF.

J is TRBJ2-1 and V is TRBV5-4; 8 nucleotides line up with TRBD1. Losses at the gene ends were 2 bases for V and 2 bases for J; bases not matched to a gene: 6. The germline V gene encodes CDR1 SGHNT and CDR2 YYREEE (reference sequence). This CDR3 contains 16 residues. CDR3 amino acids: CASSFPPTGAYNEQFF. CDR3 nucleotides: TGTGCCAGCAGCTTTCCCCCGACAGGGGCCTACAATGAGCAGTTCTTC.

The rearrangement links TRBV9 to TRBJ1-2; D may be TRBD1 (6 bases). Germline V CDR1 and CDR2: SGDLS, YYNGEE. The CDR3 contains 16 residues. V dropped 0 bases and J dropped 2 bases, with 14 bases sitting between them. Here the CDR3 DNA reads TGTGCCAGCAGCGTAGGAACAGGGCTCCGGAACTATGGCTACACCTTC. This sequence encodes CASSVGTGLRNYGYTF.

This chain uses TRBV9 with TRBJ2-4, with TRBD2 matching over 14 bases. The V gene end was trimmed by 3 bases and the J gene end by 5 bases; junction bases not matched to a gene: 1. Germline assignment: CDR1 SGDLS and CDR2 YYNGEE. This CDR3 comprises 15 residues. CDR3 loop: CASSGGLAGENIQYF. In DNA form, the CDR3 reads TGTGCCAGCAGCGGGGGACTAGCGGGAGAAAACATTCAGTACTTC.

This chain links TRBV10-2 with TRBJ1-4, with 10 bases fitting TRBD1. V lost 8 bases, J lost 9 bases, and 6 bases stayed unmatched. CDR3 length equals 13 residues. Germline V gene sequence: CDR1 WSHSY, CDR2 SAAADI. In DNA form, the CDR3 reads TGCGCCAGCTCCCGGGACAGGGGCAAAAAACTGTTTTTT. It codes for CASSRDRGKKLFF.

This chain uses TRBV5-1 with TRBJ1-2; D uncertain. V lost 2 bases and J 1 base, leaving 6 bases between the germline ends. Germline V gene data show CDR1 as SGHRS and CDR2 as YFSETQ. There are 13 residues in the CDR3. The CDR3 sequence is CASSFGDNYGYTF. The CDR3 DNA sequence: TGCGCCAGCAGCTTCGGGGATAACTATGGCTACACCTTC.

The chain employs TRBV20-1 and TRBJ1-2, with D unclear. With 6 bases removed from V and 7 bases from J, the gap between germline ends came to 9 bases. Germline V gene data show CDR1 as DFQATT and CDR2 as SNEGSKA (reference sequence). CDR3 length equals 10 residues. The CDR3 spells CSAPEGGYTF. Written as DNA, the CDR3 is TGCAGTGCCCCGGAGGGTGGCTACACCTTC.